The 4 T cell receptor beta chains given below trace back to one sample, sequenced in a study of blood T cell repertoires in COVID-19. Produced via immunoSEQ multiplex PCR; TCRdb's table is partial and in-frame only. This table holds 310,000 or so clones, around 90% found once. The sequencing input was PBMCs or T cells enriched from blood (not recorded which). The receptors come from a woman between 18 and 30 years old who had recovered from COVID-19.

CDR3 DNA: TGTGCCAGCAGTTACCGGGCGGGTTCACCCCTCCACTTT. This gives the protein CASSYRAGSPLHF. The V and J genes are TRBV6-5 and TRBJ1-6; no clear D gene. Looked up from germline, CDR1 is MNHEY and CDR2 is SVGAGI. Trimming removed 2 bases from V and 9 bases from J, with 8 bases in between. This CDR3 region has 13 residues.

The CDR3 spells CASSSRVLGSSYNEQFF. The DNA of the CDR3 is TGTGCCAGCAGCTCTCGGGTACTAGGGAGCTCCTACAATGAGCAGTTCTTC. The chain joins TRBV7-2 to TRBJ2-1; possible D gene TRBD2, 5 bases. V lost 4 bases, J lost 0 bases, and 16 bases lay in between. The CDR3 loop spans 17 amino acids. Germline values: CDR1 SGHTA, CDR2 FQGNSA.

The V and J genes are TRBV7-3 and TRBJ2-2; D possibly corresponds to TRBD2 (6 bases). The CDR3 contains 15 residues. Trimming stripped 5 bases from V and 6 bases from J, with 16 bases between. Germline loops: CDR1 SGHTA, CDR2 FQGTGA. CDR3 sequence reads: CASSPAGPPSGELFF. CDR3 nucleotides: TGTGCCAGCAGCCCTGCGGGACCTCCGTCCGGGGAGCTGTTTTTT.

The chain joins TRBV7-3 to TRBJ2-3, with 11 bases matching TRBD2. The CDR3 sequence is 16 residues long. The junction had 3 bases not matched to a gene; V was cut back by 0 bases and J by 4 bases. Germline CDR1 is SGHTA and CDR2 is FQGTGA. The CDR3 DNA reads TGTGCCAGCAGCTTAACTAGCGGGGGGGTGTCAGATACGCAGTATTTT. This codes for CASSLTSGGVSDTQYF.